This T cell receptor beta chain was captured by sequencing in a study of control samples from healthy donors and cancer patients. This clone has just one count. Sequencing was performed with immunoSEQ multiplex PCR; in TCRdb, only in-frame clones are kept and a portion is missing. The sample records about 100,000 clones, more than 75% being singletons. The CDR3 has 17 residues. Germline V gene sequence: CDR1 LNHDA, CDR2 SQIVND (reference sequence). Trimming took 3 bases from V and 7 from J, leaving 22 bases between them. The sequence was obtained from a woman between 45 and 65 years old in good health. The sequenced sample was blood. The chain carries TRBV19 and TRBJ1-5, with D maybe TRBD1 (5 bases). This CDR3 is CASSIGSRRGIHQPQHF. DNA for the CDR3: TGTGCCAGTAGTATTGGGTCTCGTAGGGGTATACACCAGCCCCAGCATTTT.